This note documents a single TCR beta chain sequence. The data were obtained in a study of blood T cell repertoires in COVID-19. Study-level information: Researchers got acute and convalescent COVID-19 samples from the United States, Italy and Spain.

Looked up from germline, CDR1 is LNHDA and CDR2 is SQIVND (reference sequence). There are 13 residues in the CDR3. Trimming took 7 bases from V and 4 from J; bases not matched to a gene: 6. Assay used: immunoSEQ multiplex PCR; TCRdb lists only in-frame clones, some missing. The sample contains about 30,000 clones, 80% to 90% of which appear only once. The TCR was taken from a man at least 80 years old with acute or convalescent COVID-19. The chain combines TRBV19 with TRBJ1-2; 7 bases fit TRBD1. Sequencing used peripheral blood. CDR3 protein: CASTPDRFYGYTF. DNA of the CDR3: TGTGCCAGTACCCCGGACAGGTTCTATGGCTACACCTTC.